This TCR beta chain was identified during a study of OX40 agonist ivuxolimab in advanced cancers. As for the study in general: Treatment of patients was with ivuxolimab, an agonistic anti-OX40 (CD134) antibody.

Libraries were prepared by immunoSEQ multiplex PCR; TCRdb keeps only in-frame clonotypes and omits some of them. The sample carries more than 35,000 clones, roughly 89% recorded once. The CDR3 has 14 residues. CDR1 and CDR2 (germline): MRHNA, SNTAGT. Trimming pared 6 bases from V and 1 base from J, leaving 12 bases between. The TCR comes from an adult with an advanced solid tumor such as melanoma, head and neck, liver or kidney cancer. The V gene is TRBV6-4, the J gene TRBJ1-1; D may be TRBD1 (5 bases). Sequenced material: CD4+ or CD8+ T cells sorted from blood, taken in a trial of the OX40 agonist ivuxolimab. For the CDR3, the DNA is TGTGCCAGCAGGGCACAGGAAACGAACACTGAAGCTTTCTTT. This sequence encodes CASRAQETNTEAFF.